Included here is one T cell receptor (beta chain) sequence, with context. What it binds is not known. Germline CDR1 is MNHEY and CDR2 is SMNVEV (reference sequence). Trimming left V 3 bases short and J 5 bases short, with 13 bases between. This CDR3 contains 14 residues. The data are from a study of T cell responses to AZD1222 COVID-19 vaccine. Study-wide points: Donors skewed white British and female; clonal diversity was possibly underestimated.

TCRdb's copy holds only in-frame clones and misses some; the assay was immunoSEQ multiplex PCR. The sample includes 100,000 to 150,000 clones, roughly 90% of them seen just once. This chain uses TRBV27 with TRBJ1-2; no reliable D call. The source material was peripheral blood, sampled 28 days after the second AZD1222 dose. The TCR originated in an adult who received the AZD1222 COVID-19 vaccine. The CDR3 region is CASSFRDFKYGYTF. The DNA for the CDR3 is TGTGCCAGCAGTTTCCGGGATTTTAAATATGGCTACACCTTC.